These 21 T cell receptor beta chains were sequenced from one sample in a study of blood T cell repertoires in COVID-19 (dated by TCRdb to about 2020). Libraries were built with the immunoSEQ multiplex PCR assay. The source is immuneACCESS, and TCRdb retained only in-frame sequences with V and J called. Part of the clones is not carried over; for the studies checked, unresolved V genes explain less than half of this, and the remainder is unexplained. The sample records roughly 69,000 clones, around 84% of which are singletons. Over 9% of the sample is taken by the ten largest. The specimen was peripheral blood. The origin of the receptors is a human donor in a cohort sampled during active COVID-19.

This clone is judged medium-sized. The CDR3 spells CASSKSHRLAGETQYF. CDR3 coding DNA: TGTGCCAGTAGTAAATCCCACCGACTAGCGGGGGAGACCCAGTACTTC. The chain combines TRBV19 with TRBJ2-5; 11 bases are shared with TRBD2. Germline CDR1 reads LNHDA; CDR2 reads SQIVND (reference sequence). The CDR3 sequence is 16 residues long. Germline trimming cut 4 bases from V and 5 bases from J; bases unmatched to any gene: 9.

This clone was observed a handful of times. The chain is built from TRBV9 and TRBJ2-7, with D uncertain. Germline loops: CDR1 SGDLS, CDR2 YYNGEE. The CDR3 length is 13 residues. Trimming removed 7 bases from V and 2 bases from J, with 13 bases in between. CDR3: CASARGAAYEQYF. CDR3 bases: TGTGCCAGCGCACGAGGCGCAGCCTACGAGCAGTACTTC.

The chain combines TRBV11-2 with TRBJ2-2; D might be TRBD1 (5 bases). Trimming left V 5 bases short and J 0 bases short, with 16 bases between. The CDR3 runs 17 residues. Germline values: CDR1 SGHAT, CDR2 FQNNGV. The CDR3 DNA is TGTGCCAGCAGCCTCAACCCAGGGTACTCGAACACCGGGGAGCTGTTTTTT. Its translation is CASSLNPGYSNTGELFF.

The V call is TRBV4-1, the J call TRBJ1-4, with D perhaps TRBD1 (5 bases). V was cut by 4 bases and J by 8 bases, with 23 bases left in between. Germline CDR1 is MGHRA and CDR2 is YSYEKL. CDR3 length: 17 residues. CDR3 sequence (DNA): TGCGCCAGCAGCCCTGTACCTACCCCGGGGGAGTCCGAAAAACTGTTTTTT. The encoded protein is CASSPVPTPGESEKLFF.

CDR3 nucleotides: TGTGCCAGCAGCCAAGGGCCTAGCGGGGGGGTAGAGACCCAGTACTTC. Its protein product is CASSQGPSGGVETQYF. The V gene is TRBV3-1 (or the pseudogene TRBV3-2), the J gene TRBJ2-5, with 12 bases that match TRBD2. There are 16 residues in the CDR3. Germline CDR1 is LGHDT and CDR2 is YNNKEL (reference sequence). V dropped 1 base and J dropped 4; count of bases not matched to a gene: 4.

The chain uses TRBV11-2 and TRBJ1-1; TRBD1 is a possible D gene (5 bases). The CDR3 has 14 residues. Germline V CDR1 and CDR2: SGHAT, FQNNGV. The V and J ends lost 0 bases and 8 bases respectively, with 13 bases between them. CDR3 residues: CASSLEGLLPEAFF. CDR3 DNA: TGTGCCAGCAGCTTAGAGGGGCTCCTTCCCGAAGCTTTCTTT.

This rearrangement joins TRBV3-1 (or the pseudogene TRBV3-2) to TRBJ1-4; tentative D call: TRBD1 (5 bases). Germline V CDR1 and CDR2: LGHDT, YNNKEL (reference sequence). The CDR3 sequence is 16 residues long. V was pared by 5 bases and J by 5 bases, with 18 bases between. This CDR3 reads CASSSPGTGLNEKLFF. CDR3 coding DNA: TGTGCCAGCAGCTCACCCGGCACAGGCCTAAATGAAAAACTGTTTTTT.

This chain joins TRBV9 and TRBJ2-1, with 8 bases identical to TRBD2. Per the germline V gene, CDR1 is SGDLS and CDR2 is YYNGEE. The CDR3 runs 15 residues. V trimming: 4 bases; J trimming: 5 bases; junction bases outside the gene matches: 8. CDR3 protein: CASSSGSGSHNEQFF. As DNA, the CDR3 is TGTGCCAGCAGCTCAGGCAGCGGGAGCCACAATGAGCAGTTCTTC.

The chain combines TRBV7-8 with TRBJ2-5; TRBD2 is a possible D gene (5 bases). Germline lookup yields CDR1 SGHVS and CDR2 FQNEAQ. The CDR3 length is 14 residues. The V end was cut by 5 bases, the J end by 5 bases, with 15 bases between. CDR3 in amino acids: CASSPTDFQETQYF. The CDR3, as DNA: TGTGCCAGCAGCCCTACGGACTTCCAGGAGACCCAGTACTTC.

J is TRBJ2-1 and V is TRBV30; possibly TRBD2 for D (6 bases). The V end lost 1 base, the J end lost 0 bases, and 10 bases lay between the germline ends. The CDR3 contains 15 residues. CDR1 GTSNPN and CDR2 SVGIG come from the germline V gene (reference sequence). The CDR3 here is CAWSGGGSSYNEQFF. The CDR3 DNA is TGTGCCTGGAGTGGAGGAGGGAGCTCCTACAATGAGCAGTTCTTC.

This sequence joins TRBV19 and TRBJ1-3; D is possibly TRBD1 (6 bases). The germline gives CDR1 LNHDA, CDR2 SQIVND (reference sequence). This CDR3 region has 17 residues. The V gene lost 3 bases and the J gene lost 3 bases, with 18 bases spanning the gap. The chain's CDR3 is CASSIGLLQGYGNTIYF. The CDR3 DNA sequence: TGTGCCAGTAGTATCGGACTCCTTCAGGGGTATGGAAACACCATATATTTT.

As DNA, the CDR3 is TGCGCCAGCAGCCAAGATCTGGGACAGACAGGGACTGAAGCTTTCTTT. Its protein product is CASSQDLGQTGTEAFF. The rearrangement uses TRBV4-3 and TRBJ1-1; TRBD1 matches 7 bases. Germline V lookup: CDR1 LGHNA, CDR2 YSLEER. After removal of 0 bases from V and 5 bases from J, the junction contained 9 bases not matched to a gene. The CDR3 is 16 residues long.

The CDR3 coding sequence is TGTGCCACCAGTGACGCCGGGACTAGCAAAGGGGCCGGGGAGCTGTTTTTT. Protein sequence: CATSDAGTSKGAGELFF. This chain joins TRBV24-1 and TRBJ2-2; 9 bases are a match to TRBD2. The V segment lost 4 bases and the J segment 6 bases; nucleotides outside the gene matches: 11. Germline assignment: CDR1 KGHDR and CDR2 SFDVKD. CDR3 size: 17 residues.

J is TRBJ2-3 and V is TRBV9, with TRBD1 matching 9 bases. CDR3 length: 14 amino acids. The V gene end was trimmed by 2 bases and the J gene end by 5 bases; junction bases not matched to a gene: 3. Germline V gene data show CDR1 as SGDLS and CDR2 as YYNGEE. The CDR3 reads CASSVGQGRDTQYF. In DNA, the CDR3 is TGTGCCAGCAGCGTGGGACAGGGTAGAGATACGCAGTATTTT.

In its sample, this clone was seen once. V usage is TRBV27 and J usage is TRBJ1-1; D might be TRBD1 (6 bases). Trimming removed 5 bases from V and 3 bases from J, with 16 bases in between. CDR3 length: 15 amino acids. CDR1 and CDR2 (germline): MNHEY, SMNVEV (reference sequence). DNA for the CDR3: TGTGCCAGCAGTCCGCTGACAGGTTTAGACACTGAAGCTTTCTTT. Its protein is CASSPLTGLDTEAFF.

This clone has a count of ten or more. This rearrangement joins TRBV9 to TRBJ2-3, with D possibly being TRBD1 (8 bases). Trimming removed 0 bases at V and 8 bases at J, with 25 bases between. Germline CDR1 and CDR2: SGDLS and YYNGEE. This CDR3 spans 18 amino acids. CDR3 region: CASSVASGQGPGGATQYF. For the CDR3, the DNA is TGTGCCAGCAGCGTAGCTAGCGGACAGGGACCCGGTGGGGCTACGCAGTATTTT.

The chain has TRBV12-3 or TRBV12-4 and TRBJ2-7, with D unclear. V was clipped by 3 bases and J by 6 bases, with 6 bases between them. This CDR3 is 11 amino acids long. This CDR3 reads CASSFSLEQYF. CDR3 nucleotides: TGTGCCAGCAGTTTTTCTCTCGAGCAGTACTTC.

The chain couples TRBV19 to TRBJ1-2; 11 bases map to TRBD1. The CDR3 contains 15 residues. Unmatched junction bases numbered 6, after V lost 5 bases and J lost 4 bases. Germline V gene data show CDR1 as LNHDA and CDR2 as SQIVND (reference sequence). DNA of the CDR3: TGTGCCAGTAGTCCCTGGACAGGGGGCAGCTATGGCTACACCTTC. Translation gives CASSPWTGGSYGYTF.

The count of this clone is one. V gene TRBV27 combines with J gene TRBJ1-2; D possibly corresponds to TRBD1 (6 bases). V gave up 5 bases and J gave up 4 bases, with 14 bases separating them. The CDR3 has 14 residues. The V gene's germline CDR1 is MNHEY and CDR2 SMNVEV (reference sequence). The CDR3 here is CASSLQGLGYGYTF. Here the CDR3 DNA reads TGTGCCAGCAGTCTACAGGGTTTGGGCTATGGCTACACCTTC.

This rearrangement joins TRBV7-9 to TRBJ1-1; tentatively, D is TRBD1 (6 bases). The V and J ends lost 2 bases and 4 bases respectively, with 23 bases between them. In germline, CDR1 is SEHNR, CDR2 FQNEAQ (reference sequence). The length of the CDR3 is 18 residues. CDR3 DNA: TGTGCCAGCAGCTTAACGGTTCGGACGAAGGACAGTCCCACTGAAGCTTTCTTT. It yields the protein CASSLTVRTKDSPTEAFF.

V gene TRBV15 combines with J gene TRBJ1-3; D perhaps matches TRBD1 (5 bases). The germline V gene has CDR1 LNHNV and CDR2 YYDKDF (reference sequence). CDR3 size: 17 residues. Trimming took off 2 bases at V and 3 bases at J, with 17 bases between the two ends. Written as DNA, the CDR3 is TGTGCCACCAGCAGAATAGGTCAGGGTACAGTTGGAAACACCATATATTTT. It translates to CATSRIGQGTVGNTIYF.